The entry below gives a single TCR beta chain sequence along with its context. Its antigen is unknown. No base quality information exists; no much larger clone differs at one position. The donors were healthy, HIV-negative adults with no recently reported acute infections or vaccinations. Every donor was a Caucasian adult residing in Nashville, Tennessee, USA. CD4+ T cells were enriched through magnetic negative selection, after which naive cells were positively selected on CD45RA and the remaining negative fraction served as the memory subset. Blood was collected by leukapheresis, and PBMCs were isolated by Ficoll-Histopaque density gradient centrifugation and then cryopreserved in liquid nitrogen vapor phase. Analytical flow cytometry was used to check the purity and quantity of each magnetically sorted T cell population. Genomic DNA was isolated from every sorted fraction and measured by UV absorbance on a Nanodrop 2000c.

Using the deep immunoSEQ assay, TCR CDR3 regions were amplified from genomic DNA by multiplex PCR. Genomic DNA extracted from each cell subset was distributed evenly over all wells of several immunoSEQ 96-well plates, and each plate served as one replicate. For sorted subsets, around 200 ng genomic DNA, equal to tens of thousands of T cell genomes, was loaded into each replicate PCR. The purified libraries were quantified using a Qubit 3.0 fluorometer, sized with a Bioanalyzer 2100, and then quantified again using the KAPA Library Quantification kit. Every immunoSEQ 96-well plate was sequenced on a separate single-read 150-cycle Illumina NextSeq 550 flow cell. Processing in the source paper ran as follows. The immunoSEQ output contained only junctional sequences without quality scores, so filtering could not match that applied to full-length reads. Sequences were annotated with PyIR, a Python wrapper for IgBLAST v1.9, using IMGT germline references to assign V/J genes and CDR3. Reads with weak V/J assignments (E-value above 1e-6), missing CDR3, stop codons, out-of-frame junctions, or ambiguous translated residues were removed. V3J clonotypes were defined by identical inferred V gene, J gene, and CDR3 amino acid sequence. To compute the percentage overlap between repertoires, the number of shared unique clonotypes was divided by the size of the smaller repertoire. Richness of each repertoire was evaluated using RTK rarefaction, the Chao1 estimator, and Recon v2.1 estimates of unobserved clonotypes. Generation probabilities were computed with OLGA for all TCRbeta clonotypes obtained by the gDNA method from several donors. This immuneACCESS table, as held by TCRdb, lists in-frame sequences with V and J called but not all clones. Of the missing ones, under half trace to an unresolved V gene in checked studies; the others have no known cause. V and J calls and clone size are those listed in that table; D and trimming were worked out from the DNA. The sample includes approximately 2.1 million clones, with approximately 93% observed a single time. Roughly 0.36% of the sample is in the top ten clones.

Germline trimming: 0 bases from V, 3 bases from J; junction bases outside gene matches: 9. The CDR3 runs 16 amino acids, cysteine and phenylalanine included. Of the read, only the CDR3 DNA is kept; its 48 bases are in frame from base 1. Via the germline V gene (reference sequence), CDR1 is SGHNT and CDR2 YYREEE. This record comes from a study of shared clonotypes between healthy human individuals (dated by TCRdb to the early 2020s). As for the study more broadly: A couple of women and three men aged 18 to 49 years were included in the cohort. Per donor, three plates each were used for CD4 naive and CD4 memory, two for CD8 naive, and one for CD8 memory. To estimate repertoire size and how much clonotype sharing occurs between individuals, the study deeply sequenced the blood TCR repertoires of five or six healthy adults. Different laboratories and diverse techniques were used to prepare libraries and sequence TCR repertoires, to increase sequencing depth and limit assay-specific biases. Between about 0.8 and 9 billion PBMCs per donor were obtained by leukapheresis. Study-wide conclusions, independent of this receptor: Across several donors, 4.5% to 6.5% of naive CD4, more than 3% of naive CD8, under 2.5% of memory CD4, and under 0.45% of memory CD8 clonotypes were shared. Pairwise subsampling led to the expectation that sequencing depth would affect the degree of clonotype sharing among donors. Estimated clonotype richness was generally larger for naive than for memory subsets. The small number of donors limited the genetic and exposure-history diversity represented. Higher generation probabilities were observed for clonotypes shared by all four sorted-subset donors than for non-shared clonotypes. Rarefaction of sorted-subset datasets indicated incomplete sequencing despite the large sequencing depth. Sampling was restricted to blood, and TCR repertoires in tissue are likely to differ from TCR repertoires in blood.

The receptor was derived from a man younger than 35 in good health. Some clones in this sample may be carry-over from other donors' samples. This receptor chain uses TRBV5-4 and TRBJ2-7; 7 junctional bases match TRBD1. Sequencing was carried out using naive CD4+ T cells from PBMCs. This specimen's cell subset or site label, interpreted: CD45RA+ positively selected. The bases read TGTGCCAGCAGCTTGGGTGTCCCAGGGGGTGGCTACGAGCAGTACTTC. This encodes CASSLGVPGGGYEQYF.